This T cell receptor beta chain was recovered during a study of CD8+ T cells in alopecia areata. Regarding the study as a whole: TCR sharing across patients was less clear than in mice, possibly HLA-related. An increase in clonality over normal scalp was evident in lesional scalp, especially alopecia totalis/universalis.

RNA was extracted and reverse transcribed into cDNA as the sequencing template. TCRdb's copy holds only in-frame clones and misses some; the assay was immunoSEQ multiplex PCR. The table has about 69,000 clones, approximately 64% seen once. A note on this clone: Its antigen is unknown.

The CDR3 contains 11 residues. Trimming shortened V by 2 bases and J by 5 bases, and 5 bases separated the two germline ends. Per the germline V gene, CDR1 is DFQATT and CDR2 is SNEGSKA (reference sequence). The J gene is TRBJ2-3, the V gene TRBV20-1; D is uncertain. The sample here was CD8+ T cells sorted from blood, taken at week 0. This TCR derives from a human donor with alopecia areata. This chain's CDR3 is CSARLGDTQYF. For the CDR3, the DNA is TGCAGTGCTAGACTCGGAGATACGCAGTATTTT.